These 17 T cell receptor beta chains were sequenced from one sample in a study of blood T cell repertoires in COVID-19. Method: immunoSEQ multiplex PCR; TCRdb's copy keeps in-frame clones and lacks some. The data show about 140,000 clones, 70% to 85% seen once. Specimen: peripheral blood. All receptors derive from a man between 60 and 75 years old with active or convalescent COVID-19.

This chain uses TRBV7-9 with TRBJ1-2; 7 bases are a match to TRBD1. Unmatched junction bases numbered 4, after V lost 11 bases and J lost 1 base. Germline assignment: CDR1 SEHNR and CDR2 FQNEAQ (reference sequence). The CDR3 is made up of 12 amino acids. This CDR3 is CAGQEINYGYTF. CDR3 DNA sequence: TGTGCCGGACAGGAGATTAACTATGGCTACACCTTC.

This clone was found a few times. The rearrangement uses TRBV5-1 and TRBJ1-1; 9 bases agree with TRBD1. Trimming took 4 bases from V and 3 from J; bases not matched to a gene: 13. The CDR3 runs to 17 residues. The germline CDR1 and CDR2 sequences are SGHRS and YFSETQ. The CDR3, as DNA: TGCGCCAGCAGCGCCGGGACAGGGTTTATGATGTACACTGAAGCTTTCTTT. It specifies CASSAGTGFMMYTEAFF.

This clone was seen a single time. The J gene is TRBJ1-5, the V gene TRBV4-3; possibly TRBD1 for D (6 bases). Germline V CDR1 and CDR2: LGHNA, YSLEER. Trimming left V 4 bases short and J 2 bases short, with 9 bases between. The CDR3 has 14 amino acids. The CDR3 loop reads CASSPSGGNQPQHF. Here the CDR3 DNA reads TGCGCCAGCAGCCCTTCAGGGGGCAATCAGCCCCAGCATTTT.

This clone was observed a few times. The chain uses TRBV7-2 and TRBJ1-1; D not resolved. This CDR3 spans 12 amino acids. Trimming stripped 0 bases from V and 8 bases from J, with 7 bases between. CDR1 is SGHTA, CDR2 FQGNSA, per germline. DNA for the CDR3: TGTGCCAGCAGCTTAGCTGACTACGAAGCTTTCTTT. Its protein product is CASSLADYEAFF. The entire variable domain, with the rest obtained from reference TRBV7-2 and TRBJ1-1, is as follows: GAGVSQSPSNKVTEKGKDVELRCDPISGHTALYWYRQSLGQGLEFLIYFQGNSAPDKSGLPSDRFSAERTGGSVSTLTIQRTQQEDSAVYLCASSLADYEAFFGQGTRLTVV.

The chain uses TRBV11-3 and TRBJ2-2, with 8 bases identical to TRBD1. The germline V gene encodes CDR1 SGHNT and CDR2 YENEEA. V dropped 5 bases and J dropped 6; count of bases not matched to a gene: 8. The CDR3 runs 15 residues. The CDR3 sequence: CASSPTGVGAGELFF. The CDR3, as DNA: TGTGCCAGCAGCCCGACAGGGGTGGGAGCCGGGGAGCTGTTTTTT.

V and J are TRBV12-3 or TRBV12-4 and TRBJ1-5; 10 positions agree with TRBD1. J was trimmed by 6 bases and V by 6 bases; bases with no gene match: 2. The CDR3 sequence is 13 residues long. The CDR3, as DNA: TGTGCCAGCAGGACAGGGGGCGGTCAGCCCCAGCATTTT. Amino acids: CASRTGGGQPQHF.

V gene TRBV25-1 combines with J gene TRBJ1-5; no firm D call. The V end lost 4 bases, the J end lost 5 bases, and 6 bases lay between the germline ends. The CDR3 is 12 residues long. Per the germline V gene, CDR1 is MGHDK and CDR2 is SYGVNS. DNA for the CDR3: TGTGCCAGCAGTGTCGGAGATCAGCCCCAGCATTTT. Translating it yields CASSVGDQPQHF.

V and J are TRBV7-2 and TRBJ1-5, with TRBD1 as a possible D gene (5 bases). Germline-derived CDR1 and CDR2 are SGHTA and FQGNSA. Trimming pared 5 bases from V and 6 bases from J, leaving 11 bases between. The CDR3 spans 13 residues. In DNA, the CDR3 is TGTGCCAGCAGCCCCGGGGGGTCTCAGCCCCAGCATTTT. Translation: CASSPGGSQPQHF.

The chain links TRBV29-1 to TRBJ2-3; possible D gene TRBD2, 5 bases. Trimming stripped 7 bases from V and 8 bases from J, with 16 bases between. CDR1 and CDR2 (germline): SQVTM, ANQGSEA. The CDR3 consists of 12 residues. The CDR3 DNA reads TGCAGCGCCAAGGACTGGCTGGGTACGCAGTATTTT. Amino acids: CSAKDWLGTQYF.

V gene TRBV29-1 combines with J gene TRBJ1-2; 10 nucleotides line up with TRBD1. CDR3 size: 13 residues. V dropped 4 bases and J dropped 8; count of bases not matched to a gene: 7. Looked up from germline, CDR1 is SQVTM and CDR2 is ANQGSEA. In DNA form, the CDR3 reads TGCAGCGTTGGACAGGGGGCGCAAAGGGGCTACACCTTC. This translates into CSVGQGAQRGYTF.

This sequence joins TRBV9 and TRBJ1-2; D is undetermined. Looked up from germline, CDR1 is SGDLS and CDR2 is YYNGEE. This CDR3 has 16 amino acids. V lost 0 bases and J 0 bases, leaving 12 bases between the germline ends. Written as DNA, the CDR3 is TGTGCCAGCAGCGTAGCCGTAACGGTAACTAACTATGGCTACACCTTC. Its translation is CASSVAVTVTNYGYTF.

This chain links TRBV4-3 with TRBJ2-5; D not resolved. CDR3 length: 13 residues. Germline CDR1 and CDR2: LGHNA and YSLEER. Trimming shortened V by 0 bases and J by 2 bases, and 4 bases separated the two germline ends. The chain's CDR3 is CASSQERQETQYF. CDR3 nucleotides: TGCGCCAGCAGCCAAGAGAGACAAGAGACCCAGTACTTC.

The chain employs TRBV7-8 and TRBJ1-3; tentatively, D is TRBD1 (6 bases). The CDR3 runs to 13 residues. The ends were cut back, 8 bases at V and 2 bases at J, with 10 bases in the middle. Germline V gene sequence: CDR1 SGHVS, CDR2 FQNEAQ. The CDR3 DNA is TGTGCCAGCGAAGGGGGACCTGGAAACACCATATATTTT. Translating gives CASEGGPGNTIYF.

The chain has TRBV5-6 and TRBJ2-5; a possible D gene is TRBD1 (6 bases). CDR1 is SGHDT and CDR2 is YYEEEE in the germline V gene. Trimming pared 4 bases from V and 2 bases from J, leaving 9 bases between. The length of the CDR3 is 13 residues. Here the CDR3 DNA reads TGTGCCAGCAGCAGACAGGCTCAAGAGACCCAGTACTTC. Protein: CASSRQAQETQYF. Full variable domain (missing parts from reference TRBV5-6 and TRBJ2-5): DAGVTQSPTHLIKTRGQQVTLRCSPKSGHDTVSWYQQALGQGPQFIFQYYEEEERQRGNFPDRFSGHQFPNYSSELNVNALLLGDSALYLCASSRQAQETQYFGPGTRLLVL.

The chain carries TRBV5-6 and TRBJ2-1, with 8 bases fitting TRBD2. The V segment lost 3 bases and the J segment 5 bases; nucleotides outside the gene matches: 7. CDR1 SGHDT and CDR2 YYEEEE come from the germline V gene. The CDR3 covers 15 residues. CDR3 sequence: CASSSGLGMNNEQFF. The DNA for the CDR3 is TGTGCCAGCAGCTCGGGACTAGGGATGAACAATGAGCAGTTCTTC.

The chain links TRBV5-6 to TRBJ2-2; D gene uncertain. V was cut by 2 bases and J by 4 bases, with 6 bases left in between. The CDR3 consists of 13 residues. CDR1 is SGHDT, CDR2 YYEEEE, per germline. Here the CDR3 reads CASSFSLTGELFF. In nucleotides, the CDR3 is TGTGCCAGCAGCTTCTCACTCACCGGGGAGCTGTTTTTT.

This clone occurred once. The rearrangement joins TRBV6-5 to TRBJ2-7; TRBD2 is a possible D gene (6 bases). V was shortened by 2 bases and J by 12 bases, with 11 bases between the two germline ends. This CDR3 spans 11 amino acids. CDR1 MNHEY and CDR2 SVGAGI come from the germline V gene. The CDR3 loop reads CASSYGGLMYV. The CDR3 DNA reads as TGTGCCAGCAGTTACGGAGGACTAATGTACGTC.